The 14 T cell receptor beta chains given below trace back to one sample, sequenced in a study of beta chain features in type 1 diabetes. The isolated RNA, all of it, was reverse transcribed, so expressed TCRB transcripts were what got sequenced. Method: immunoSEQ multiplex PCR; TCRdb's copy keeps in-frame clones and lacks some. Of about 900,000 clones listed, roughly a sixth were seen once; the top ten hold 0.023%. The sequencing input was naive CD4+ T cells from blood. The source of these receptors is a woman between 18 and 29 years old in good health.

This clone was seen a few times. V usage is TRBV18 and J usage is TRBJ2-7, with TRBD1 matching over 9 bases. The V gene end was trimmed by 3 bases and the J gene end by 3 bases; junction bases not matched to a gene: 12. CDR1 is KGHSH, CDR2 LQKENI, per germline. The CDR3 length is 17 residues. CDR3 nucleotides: TGTGCCAGCTCACCCCCTTTCCCGGGACAGGGCATCTACGAGCAGTACTTC. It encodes CASSPPFPGQGIYEQYF.

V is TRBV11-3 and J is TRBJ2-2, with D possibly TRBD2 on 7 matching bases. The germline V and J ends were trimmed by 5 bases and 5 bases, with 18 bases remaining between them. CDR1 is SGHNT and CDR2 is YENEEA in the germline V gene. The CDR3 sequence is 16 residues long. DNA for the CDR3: TGTGCCAGCAGCCCTCCGGGGGCGGGGGATACCGGGGAGCTGTTTTTT. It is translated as CASSPPGAGDTGELFF.

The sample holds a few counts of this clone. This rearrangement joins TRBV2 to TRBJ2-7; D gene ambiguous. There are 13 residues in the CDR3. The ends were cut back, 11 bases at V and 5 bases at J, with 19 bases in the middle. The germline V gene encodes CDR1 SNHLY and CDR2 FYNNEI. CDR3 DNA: TGTGCCCGCTTGAGTCCCGGGTCGGACGAGCAGTACTTC. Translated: CARLSPGSDEQYF.

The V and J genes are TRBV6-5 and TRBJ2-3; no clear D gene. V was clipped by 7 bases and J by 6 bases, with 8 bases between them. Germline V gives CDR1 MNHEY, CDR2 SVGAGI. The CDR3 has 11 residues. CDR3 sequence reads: CASTLADTQYF. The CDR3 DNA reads TGTGCCAGCACTTTAGCCGATACGCAGTATTTT.

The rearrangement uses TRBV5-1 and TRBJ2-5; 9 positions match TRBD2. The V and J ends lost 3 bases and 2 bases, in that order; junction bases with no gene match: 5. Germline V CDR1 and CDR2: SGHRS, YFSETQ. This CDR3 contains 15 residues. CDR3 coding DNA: TGCGCCAGCAGCTGGGTAGCGGGAGAGCAAGAGACCCAGTACTTC. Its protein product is CASSWVAGEQETQYF.

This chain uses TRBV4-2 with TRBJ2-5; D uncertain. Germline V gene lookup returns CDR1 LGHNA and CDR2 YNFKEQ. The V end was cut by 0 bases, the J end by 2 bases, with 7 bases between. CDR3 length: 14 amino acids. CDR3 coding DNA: TGTGCCAGCAGCCAAGATGGGAAGCAAGAGACCCAGTACTTC. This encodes CASSQDGKQETQYF.

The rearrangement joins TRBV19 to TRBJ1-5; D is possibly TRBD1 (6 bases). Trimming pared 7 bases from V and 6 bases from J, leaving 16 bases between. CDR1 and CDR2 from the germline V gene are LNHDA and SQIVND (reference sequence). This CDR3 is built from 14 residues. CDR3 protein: CASTTGLFAQPQHF. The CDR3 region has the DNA TGTGCCAGTACAACAGGGTTATTCGCTCAGCCCCAGCATTTT.

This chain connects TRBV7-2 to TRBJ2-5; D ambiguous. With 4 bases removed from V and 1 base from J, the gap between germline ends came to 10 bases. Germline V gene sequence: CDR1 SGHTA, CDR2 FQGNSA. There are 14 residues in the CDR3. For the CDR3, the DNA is TGTGCCAGCAGCTCCGAGGCCGGCCAAGAGACCCAGTACTTC. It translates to CASSSEAGQETQYF.

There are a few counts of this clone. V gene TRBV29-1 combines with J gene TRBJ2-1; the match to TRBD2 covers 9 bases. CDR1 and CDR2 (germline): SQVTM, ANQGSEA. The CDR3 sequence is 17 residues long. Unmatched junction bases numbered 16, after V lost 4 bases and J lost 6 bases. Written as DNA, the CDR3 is TGCAGCGTTGGAGGCACCAGAGCTGCGGGAGGGTTCAATGAGCAGTTCTTC. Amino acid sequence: CSVGGTRAAGGFNEQFF.

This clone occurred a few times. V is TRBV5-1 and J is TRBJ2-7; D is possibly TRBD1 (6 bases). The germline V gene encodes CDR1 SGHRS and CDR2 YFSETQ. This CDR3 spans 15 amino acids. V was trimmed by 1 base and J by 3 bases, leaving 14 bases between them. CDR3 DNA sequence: TGCGCCAGCAGCTTGAGTCCGGGACAAGACTACGAGCAGTACTTC. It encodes CASSLSPGQDYEQYF.

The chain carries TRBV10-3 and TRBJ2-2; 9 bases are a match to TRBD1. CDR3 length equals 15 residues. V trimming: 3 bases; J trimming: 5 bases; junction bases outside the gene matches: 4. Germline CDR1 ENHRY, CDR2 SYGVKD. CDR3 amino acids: CAISDTGTGTGELFF. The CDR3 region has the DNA TGTGCCATCAGTGATACCGGGACAGGGACCGGGGAGCTGTTTTTT.

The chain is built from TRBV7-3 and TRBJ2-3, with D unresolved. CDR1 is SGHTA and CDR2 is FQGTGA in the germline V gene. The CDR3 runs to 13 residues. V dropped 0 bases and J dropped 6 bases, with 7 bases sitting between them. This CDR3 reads CASSLTQTDTQYF. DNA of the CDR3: TGTGCCAGCAGCTTAACCCAGACTGATACGCAGTATTTT.

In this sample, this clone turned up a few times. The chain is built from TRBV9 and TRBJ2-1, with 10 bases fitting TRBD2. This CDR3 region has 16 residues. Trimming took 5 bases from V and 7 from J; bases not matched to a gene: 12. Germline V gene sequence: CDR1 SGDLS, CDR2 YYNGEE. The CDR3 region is CASSPPGSSGRNEQFF. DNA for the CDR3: TGTGCCAGCAGTCCCCCCGGGTCTAGCGGGAGAAATGAGCAGTTCTTC. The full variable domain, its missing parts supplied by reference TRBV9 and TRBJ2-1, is DSGVTQTPKHLITATGQRVTLRCSPRSGDLSVYWYQQSLDQGLQFLIQYYNGEERAKGNILERFSAQQFPDLHSELNLSSLELGDSALYFCASSPPGSSGRNEQFFGPGTRLTVL.

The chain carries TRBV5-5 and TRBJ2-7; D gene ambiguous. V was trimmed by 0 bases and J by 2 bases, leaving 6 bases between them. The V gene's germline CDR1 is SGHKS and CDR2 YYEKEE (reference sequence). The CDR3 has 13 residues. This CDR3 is CASSLDATYEQYF. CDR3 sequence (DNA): TGTGCCAGCAGCTTGGACGCCACCTACGAGCAGTACTTC.